This T cell receptor (beta chain) is drawn from a study of T cells in localized non-small cell lung cancer. General study results and limits: In adjacent lung, a median roughly 60 of the top 100 tumor clones were found. One tumor region alone was sequenced, and heterogeneity therefore remains possible.

This clone was seen a few times. Its specificity is unknown. This CDR3 contains 14 residues. The V segment lost 6 bases and the J segment 4 bases; nucleotides outside the gene matches: 5. Germline loops: CDR1 LNHDA, CDR2 SQIVND (reference sequence). The data were produced by immunoSEQ multiplex PCR, yet TCRdb's version contains in-frame clones alone and is incomplete. The table records a few thousand clones, about a third of them present only once. The receptor comes from a female donor older than 55 with stage I lung adenocarcinoma. This material consisted of lung tumor tissue, taken before any cancer treatment. The rearrangement joins TRBV19 to TRBJ2-3; 9 nucleotides line up with TRBD2. The CDR3 DNA sequence: TGTGCCAGTAGAAAGAGCGGGGGGCCAGATACGCAGTATTTT. It is translated as CASRKSGGPDTQYF.